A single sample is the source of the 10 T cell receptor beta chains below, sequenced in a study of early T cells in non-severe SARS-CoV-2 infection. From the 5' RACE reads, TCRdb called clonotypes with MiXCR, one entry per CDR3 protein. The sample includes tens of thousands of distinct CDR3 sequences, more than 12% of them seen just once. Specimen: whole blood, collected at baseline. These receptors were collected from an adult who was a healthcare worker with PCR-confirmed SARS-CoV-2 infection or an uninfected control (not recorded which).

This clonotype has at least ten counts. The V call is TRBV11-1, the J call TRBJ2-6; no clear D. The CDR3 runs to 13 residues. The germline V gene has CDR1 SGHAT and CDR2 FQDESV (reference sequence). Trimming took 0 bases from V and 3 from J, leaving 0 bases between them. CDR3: CASSLAGANVLTF. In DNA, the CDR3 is TGTGCCAGCAGCTTAGCTGGGGCCAACGTCCTGACTTTC.

DNA of the CDR3: TGCGCCAGCAGCTCCGATCGGCAGGGCGAGCAGTACTTC. Protein sequence: CASSSDRQGEQYF. The chain links TRBV5-1 to TRBJ2-7, with D possibly matching TRBD1 (5 bases). The V gene's germline CDR1 is SGHRS and CDR2 YFSETQ. V was shortened by 3 bases and J by 6 bases, with 13 bases between the two germline ends. This CDR3 has 13 residues. Together with reference TRBV5-1 and TRBJ2-7, the CDR3 gives the full variable domain: KAGVTQTPRYLIKTRGQQVTLSCSPISGHRSVSWYQQTPGQGLQFLFEYFSETQRNKGNFPGRFSGRQFSNSRSEMNVSTLELGDSALYLCASSSDRQGEQYFGPGTRLTVT.

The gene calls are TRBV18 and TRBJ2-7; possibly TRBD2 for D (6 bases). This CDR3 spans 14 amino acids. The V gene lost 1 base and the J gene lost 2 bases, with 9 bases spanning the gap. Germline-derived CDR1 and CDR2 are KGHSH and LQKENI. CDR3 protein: CASSPQGGTYEQYF. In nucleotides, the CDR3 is TGTGCCAGCTCACCACAGGGCGGGACCTACGAGCAGTACTTC.

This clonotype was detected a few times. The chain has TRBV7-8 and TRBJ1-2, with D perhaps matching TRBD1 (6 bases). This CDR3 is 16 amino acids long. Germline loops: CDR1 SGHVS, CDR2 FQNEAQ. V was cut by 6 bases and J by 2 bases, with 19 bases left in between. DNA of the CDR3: TGTGCCAGCAGTCGGAGCGGGGGGCACCTCAACTATGGCTACACCTTC. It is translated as CASSRSGGHLNYGYTF.

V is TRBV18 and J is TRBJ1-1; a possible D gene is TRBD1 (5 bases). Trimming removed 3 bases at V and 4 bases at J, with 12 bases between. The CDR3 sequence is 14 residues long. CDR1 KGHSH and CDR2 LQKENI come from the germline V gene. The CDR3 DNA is TGTGCCAGCTCACCCATCGGGGGAGGCACTGAAGCTTTCTTT. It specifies CASSPIGGGTEAFF.

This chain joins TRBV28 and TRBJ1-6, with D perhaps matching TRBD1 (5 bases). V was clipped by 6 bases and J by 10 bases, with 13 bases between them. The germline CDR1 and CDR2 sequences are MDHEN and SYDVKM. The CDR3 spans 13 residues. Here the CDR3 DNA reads TGTGCCAGCAGACCCCGGGGGGGATCACCCCTCCACTTT. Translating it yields CASRPRGGSPLHF.

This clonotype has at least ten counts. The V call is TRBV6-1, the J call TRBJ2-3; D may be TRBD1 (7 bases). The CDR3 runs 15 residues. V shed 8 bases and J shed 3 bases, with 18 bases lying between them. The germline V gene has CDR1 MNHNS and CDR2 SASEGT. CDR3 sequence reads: CASLDRARGTDTQYF. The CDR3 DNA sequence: TGTGCCAGCCTAGACAGGGCACGGGGGACAGATACGCAGTATTTT.

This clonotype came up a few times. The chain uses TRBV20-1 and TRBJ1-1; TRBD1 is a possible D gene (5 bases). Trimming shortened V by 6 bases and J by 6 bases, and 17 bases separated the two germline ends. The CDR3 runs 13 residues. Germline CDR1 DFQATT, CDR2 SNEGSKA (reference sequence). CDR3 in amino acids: CSAPRPTGAEAFF. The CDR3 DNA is TGCAGTGCCCCCAGGCCGACGGGGGCTGAAGCTTTCTTT.

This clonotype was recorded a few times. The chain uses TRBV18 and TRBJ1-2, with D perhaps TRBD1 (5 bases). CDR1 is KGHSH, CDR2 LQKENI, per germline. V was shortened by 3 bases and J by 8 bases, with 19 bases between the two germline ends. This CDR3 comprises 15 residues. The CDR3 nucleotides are TGTGCCAGCTCACCGGCGCAGGGCCCTTTGGGCGGCTACACCTTC. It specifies CASSPAQGPLGGYTF.

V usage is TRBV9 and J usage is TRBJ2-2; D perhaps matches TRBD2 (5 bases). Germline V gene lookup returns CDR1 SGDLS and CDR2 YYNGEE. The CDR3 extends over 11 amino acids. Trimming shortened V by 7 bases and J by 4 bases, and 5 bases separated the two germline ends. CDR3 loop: CASGGTGELFF. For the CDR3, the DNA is TGTGCCAGCGGAGGCACCGGGGAGCTGTTTTTT.